Presented here are 19 T cell receptor beta chains from one specimen sequenced in a study of T cell repertoires in cytomegalovirus infection. For these TCRs, the target antigens are not known. TCRdb re-called the reads with MiXCR, one entry per CDR3 protein. The sample carries fewer than 1,000,000 distinct CDR3 sequences, less than 35% recorded once. The specimen comprised cultured CD8+ T cells from PBMCs, sampled from culture after CMV antigen stimulation. The source of these receptors is a human donor in good health (CMV status not recorded). Some clones in this sample may be carry-over from other donors' samples.

This clonotype was counted between two and nine times. V and J are TRBV6-5 and TRBJ2-2; 8 bases line up with TRBD1. Germline V gene data show CDR1 as MNHEY and CDR2 as SVGAGI. V shed 6 bases and J 4 bases; nucleotides not matched to a gene: 10. CDR3 length: 16 amino acids. CDR3 region: CASRPRQGTGTGELFF. The CDR3 DNA reads TGTGCCAGCAGACCTAGACAGGGGACGGGCACCGGGGAGCTGTTTTTT.

A word on this clonotype: A much larger clone is a single base away; this may be a read error. The V and J genes are TRBV7-2 and TRBJ1-3; TRBD1 agrees at 7 bases. CDR3 length: 13 amino acids. V lost 5 bases and J lost 15; bases outside the gene matches: 13. CDR1 is SGHTA and CDR2 is FQGNSA in the germline V gene. CDR3 DNA: TGTGCCAGCAGCCCCTCCCCGACCGGGACAGAATATTTT. Translating gives CASSPSPTGTEYF.

The rearrangement joins TRBV7-6 to TRBJ1-4; D possibly corresponds to TRBD1 (5 bases). The CDR3 contains 17 residues. Trimming pared 5 bases from V and 8 bases from J, leaving 24 bases between. In germline, CDR1 is SGHVS, CDR2 FNYEAQ. CDR3 loop: CASSTGRWGGFGEKLFF. Written as DNA, the CDR3 is TGTGCCAGCAGCACCGGACGGTGGGGGGGGTTTGGAGAAAAACTGTTTTTT.

This clonotype appeared a few times. The chain carries TRBV6-1 and TRBJ2-5, with TRBD1 matching 10 bases. V was clipped by 10 bases and J by 4 bases; unmatched bases: 3. The V gene's germline CDR1 is MNHNS and CDR2 SASEGT. The CDR3 covers 12 residues. The CDR3 reads CATGQGGETQYF. CDR3 DNA sequence: TGTGCCACCGGACAGGGGGGAGAGACCCAGTACTTC.

The chain has TRBV6-2 or TRBV6-3 and TRBJ1-1, with unresolved D. Germline loops: CDR1 MNHEY, CDR2 SVGEGT. The CDR3 sequence is 14 residues long. V was clipped by 8 bases and J by 7 bases, with 20 bases between them. The CDR3 here is CASRDMGTPFEAFF. The CDR3 DNA reads TGTGCCAGCCGGGATATGGGAACGCCTTTTGAAGCTTTCTTT.

On this clonotype: This may arise from a read error, as a much more abundant clone is one base away. The gene calls are TRBV7-2 and TRBJ1-1; 10 positions match TRBD1. The CDR3 is 15 residues long. V was pared by 7 bases and J by 5 bases, with 10 bases of the junction left unmatched. CDR1 is SGHTA and CDR2 is FQGNSA in the germline V gene. The CDR3 sequence is CASNSPGQGFTEAFF. CDR3 nucleotides: TGTGCCAGCAACTCTCCGGGACAGGGGTTTACTGAAGCTTTCTTT. Filled out from reference TRBV7-2 and TRBJ1-1, the complete variable domain reads GAGVSQSPSNKVTEKGKDVELRCDPISGHTALYWYRQSLGQGLEFLIYFQGNSAPDKSGLPSDRFSAERTGGSVSTLTIQRTQQEDSAVYLCASNSPGQGFTEAFFGQGTRLTVV.

The sample holds a few counts of this clonotype. The gene calls are TRBV7-6 and TRBJ2-1, with D possibly called TRBD1 or TRBD2 (5 bases each). Trimming removed 5 bases from V and 5 bases from J, with 13 bases in between. The CDR3 is 14 residues long. Germline assignment: CDR1 SGHVS and CDR2 FNYEAQ. CDR3 bases: TGTGCCAGCAGCGGGGGTGGACGAAACAATGAGCAGTTCTTC. Protein: CASSGGGRNNEQFF.

This clonotype was observed a handful of times. The genes are TRBV6-1 and TRBJ2-2; TRBD2 aligns across 9 bases. Germline V lookup: CDR1 MNHNS, CDR2 SASEGT. The CDR3 is 14 amino acids. Trimming took 5 bases from V and 6 from J; bases not matched to a gene: 4. CDR3 DNA: TGTGCCAGCAGTTCAGCGGGGGGTTCCGGGGAGCTGTTTTTT. Translation: CASSSAGGSGELFF.

V gene TRBV7-9 combines with J gene TRBJ1-6, with D maybe TRBD1 (5 bases). This CDR3 contains 14 residues. V lost 4 bases, J lost 5 bases, and 9 bases lay in between. Germline V gene sequence: CDR1 SEHNR, CDR2 FQNEAQ (reference sequence). The CDR3 DNA follows: TGTGCCAGCAGCTCGACAGAGAATAATTCACCCCTCCACTTT. Its translation: CASSSTENNSPLHF.

About this clonotype: This may arise from a read error, as a much more abundant clone is one base away. The chain employs TRBV7-4 and TRBJ1-1; D is unresolved. Germline V CDR1 and CDR2: SGHVT, SQSDAQ. Trimming removed 5 bases at V and 0 bases at J, with 7 bases between. The CDR3 extends over 13 amino acids. The CDR3 nucleotides read TGTGCCAGCAGCCCCCCCGTGAACACTGAAGCTTTCTTT. This codes for CASSPPVNTEAFF.

This clonotype was detected many times. This sequence joins TRBV7-2 and TRBJ1-4, with no clear D. CDR3 size: 12 residues. Per germline, CDR1 SGHTA and CDR2 FQGNSA. Trimming took 2 bases from V and 8 from J, leaving 6 bases between them. The CDR3: CASSLPDEKLFF. The CDR3 region has the DNA TGTGCCAGCAGCTTACCAGACGAAAAACTGTTTTTT.

This clonotype turned up a few times. This chain connects TRBV28 to TRBJ1-5; D ambiguous. With 7 bases removed from V and 1 base from J, the gap between germline ends came to 14 bases. Germline V lookup: CDR1 MDHEN, CDR2 SYDVKM. The CDR3 is made up of 15 amino acids. CDR3 bases: TGTGCCAGCACCTCCTGGACGGGAAGCAATCAGCCCCAGCATTTT. It is translated as CASTSWTGSNQPQHF.

A single count supports this clonotype. One base away lies a much larger clone, so this may be a sequencing read error. The rearrangement uses TRBV7-2 and TRBJ1-4; 10 nucleotides line up with TRBD1. The CDR3 runs 16 residues. The germline gives CDR1 SGHTA, CDR2 FQGNSA. With 5 bases clipped from V and 1 base from J, the junction kept 4 bases outside the gene matches. CDR3 in amino acids: CASSLDRGRTNEKLFF. The DNA of the CDR3 is TGTGCCAGCAGCCTGGACAGGGGGAGAACTAATGAAAAACTGTTTTTT.

This clonotype was seen a few times. The chain recombines TRBV6-1 with TRBJ2-2, with 8 bases matching TRBD1. The CDR3 is made up of 16 amino acids. Germline values: CDR1 MNHNS, CDR2 SASEGT. V lost 0 bases to trimming and J lost 3 bases; unmatched junction nucleotides: 3. CDR3 nucleotides: TGTGCCAGCAGTGAAGCCGGACAGGGTGACACCGGGGAGCTGTTTTTT. Translating it yields CASSEAGQGDTGELFF.

The V gene is TRBV27, the J gene TRBJ2-1; 8 nucleotides agree with TRBD1. In germline, CDR1 is MNHEY, CDR2 SMNVEV (reference sequence). The V and J ends lost 3 bases and 5 bases, in that order; junction bases with no gene match: 9. The CDR3 runs 16 residues. In DNA form, the CDR3 reads TGTGCCAGCAGTTTTTCCCCCATGGACAGGGACAATGAGCAGTTCTTC. This sequence encodes CASSFSPMDRDNEQFF.

The V call is TRBV7-9, the J call TRBJ2-7; possible D gene TRBD1, 6 bases. The germline CDR1 and CDR2 sequences are SEHNR and FQNEAQ (reference sequence). The CDR3 covers 18 residues. Between the trimmed V and J ends, which lost 4 bases and 2 bases, there was a span of 24 bases. The CDR3 loop reads CASSSESSWDKGTYEQYF. CDR3 sequence (DNA): TGTGCCAGCAGCTCGGAAAGTTCTTGGGACAAGGGAACCTACGAGCAGTACTTC.

This clonotype was counted a few times. The rearrangement links TRBV2 to TRBJ1-5, with D possibly being TRBD1 (6 bases). The V gene lost 1 base and the J gene lost 7 bases, with 11 bases spanning the gap. The length of the CDR3 is 14 residues. The germline CDR1 and CDR2 sequences are SNHLY and FYNNEI. The DNA of the CDR3 is TGTGCCAGCAGTGAAGTTTGGGGGCCACAGCCCCAGCATTTT. Its protein product is CASSEVWGPQPQHF.

This rearrangement joins TRBV27 to TRBJ1-1, with D hard to call. Germline values: CDR1 MNHEY, CDR2 SMNVEV (reference sequence). Trimming left V 3 bases short and J 0 bases short, with 8 bases between. The CDR3 totals 14 residues. This chain's CDR3 is CASSFYYLNTEAFF. CDR3 coding DNA: TGTGCCAGCAGTTTCTATTACCTGAACACTGAAGCTTTCTTT.

At least ten counts were recorded for this clonotype. The V call is TRBV7-2, the J call TRBJ2-7, with D possibly TRBD2 on 5 matching bases. The germline gives CDR1 SGHTA, CDR2 FQGNSA. The CDR3 loop spans 14 amino acids. The germline V and J ends were trimmed by 3 bases and 2 bases, with 11 bases remaining between them. DNA of the CDR3: TGTGCCAGCAGCTTCGGGAAGCAGGCCTACGAGCAGTACGTC. Translated: CASSFGKQAYEQYV.